Given below is one T cell receptor (beta chain) in context. The V gene end was trimmed by 2 bases and the J gene end by 6 bases; junction bases not matched to a gene: 3. This CDR3 is 13 amino acids long. The germline V gene encodes CDR1 SGHTA and CDR2 FQGTGA. This entry comes from a study of blood T cell repertoires in COVID-19. Study in general: From the United States, Italy and Spain came samples of acute and convalescent COVID-19. PBMCs, B-cell-depleted T cells, or T cells provided the cDNA or gDNA that made up the material.

Libraries were prepared by immunoSEQ multiplex PCR; TCRdb keeps only in-frame clonotypes and omits some of them. The data show a few hundred thousand clones, 90% seen once. The sample taken for sequencing was PBMCs or T cells enriched from blood (not recorded which). The rearrangement links TRBV7-3 to TRBJ1-1; 7 bases are a match to TRBD1. This sequence originates from a woman younger than 35 with acute COVID-19. CDR3 nucleotide sequence: TGTGCCAGCAGCTTAGCAACAGGGGCTGAAGCTTTCTTT. Encoded protein: CASSLATGAEAFF.